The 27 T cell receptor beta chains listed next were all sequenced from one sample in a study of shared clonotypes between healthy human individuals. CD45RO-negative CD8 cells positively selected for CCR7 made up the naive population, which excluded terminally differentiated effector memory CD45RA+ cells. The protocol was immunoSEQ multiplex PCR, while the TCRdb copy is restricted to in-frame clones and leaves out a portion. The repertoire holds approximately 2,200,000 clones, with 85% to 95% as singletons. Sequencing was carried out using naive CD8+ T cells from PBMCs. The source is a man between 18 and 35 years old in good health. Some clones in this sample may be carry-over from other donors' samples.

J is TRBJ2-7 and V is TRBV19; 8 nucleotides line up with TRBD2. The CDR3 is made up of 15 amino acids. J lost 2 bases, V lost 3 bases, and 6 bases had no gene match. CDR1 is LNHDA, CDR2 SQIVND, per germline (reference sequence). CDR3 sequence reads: CASSIKREYPYEQYF. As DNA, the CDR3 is TGTGCCAGTAGTATCAAGCGGGAGTACCCCTACGAGCAGTACTTC.

CDR3 loop: CASSPGGLAGVLYEQYF. CDR3 DNA: TGTGCCAGCAGCCCAGGGGGACTAGCGGGAGTTTTGTACGAGCAGTACTTC. This chain connects TRBV5-6 to TRBJ2-7; 14 bases fit TRBD2. The CDR3 length is 17 residues. Germline loops: CDR1 SGHDT, CDR2 YYEEEE. Unmatched junction bases numbered 10, after V lost 4 bases and J lost 4 bases.

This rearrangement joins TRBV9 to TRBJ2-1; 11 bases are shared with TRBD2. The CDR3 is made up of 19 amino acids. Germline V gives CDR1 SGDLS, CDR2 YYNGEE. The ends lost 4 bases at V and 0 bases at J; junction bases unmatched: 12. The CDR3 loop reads CASSPSGTSGRSSYNEQFF. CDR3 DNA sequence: TGTGCCAGCAGCCCTTCCGGGACTAGCGGACGGAGCTCCTACAATGAGCAGTTCTTC.

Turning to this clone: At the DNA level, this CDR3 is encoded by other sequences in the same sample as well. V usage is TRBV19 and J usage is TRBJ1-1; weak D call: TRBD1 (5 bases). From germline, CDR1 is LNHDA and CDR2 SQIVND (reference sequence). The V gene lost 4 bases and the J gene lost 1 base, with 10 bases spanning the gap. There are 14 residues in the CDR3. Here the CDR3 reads CASSSRVGNTEAFF. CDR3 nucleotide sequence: TGTGCCAGTAGTAGCAGGGTCGGGAACACTGAAGCTTTCTTT.

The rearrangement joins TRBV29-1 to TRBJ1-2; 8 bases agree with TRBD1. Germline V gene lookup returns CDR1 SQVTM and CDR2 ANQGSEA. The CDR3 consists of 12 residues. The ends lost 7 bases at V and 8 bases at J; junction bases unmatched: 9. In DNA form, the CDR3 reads TGCAGCGCCTACAGGGGGACGAGAGGCTACACCTTC. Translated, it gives CSAYRGTRGYTF.

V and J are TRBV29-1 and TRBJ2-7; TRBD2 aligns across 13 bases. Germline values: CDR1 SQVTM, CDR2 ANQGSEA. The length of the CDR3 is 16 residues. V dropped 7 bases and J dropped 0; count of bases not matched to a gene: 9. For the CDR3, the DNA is TGCAGCGCCATGGGACTAGCGGGAACGATCTCCTACGAGCAGTACTTC. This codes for CSAMGLAGTISYEQYF.

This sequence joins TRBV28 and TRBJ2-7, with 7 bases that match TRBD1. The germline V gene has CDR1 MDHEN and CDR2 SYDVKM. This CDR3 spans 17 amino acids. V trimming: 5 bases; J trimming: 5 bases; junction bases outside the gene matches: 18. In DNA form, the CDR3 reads TGTGCCAGCAGTCTCCGACAGGGTGTCTTTAGGGTAAACGAGCAGTACTTC. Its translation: CASSLRQGVFRVNEQYF. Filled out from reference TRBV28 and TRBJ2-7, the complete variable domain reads DVKVTQSSRYLVKRTGEKVFLECVQDMDHENMFWYRQDPGLGLRLIYFSYDVKMKEKGDIPEGYSVSREKKERFSLILESASTNQTSMYLCASSLRQGVFRVNEQYFGPGTRLTVT.

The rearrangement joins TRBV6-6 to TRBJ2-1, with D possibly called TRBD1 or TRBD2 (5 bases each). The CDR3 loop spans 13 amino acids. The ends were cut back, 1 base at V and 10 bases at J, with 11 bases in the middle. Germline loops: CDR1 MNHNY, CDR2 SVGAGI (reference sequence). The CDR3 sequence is CASSYYRGDEQFF. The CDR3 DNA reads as TGTGCCAGCAGTTACTACCGTGGGGACGAGCAGTTCTTC.

This CDR3 is CAISDIYEQYF. CDR3 DNA: TGTGCCATCAGTGACATTTACGAGCAGTACTTC. V and J are TRBV10-3 and TRBJ2-7; no clear D gene. V was clipped by 3 bases and J by 4 bases, with 4 bases between them. CDR3 length: 11 amino acids. The V gene's germline CDR1 is ENHRY and CDR2 SYGVKD.

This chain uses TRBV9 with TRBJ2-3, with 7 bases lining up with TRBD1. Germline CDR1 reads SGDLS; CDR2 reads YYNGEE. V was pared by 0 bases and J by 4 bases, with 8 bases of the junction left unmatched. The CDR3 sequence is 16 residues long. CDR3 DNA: TGTGCCAGCAGCGTAGAGGGGGCGCGTAGGGCAGATACGCAGTATTTT. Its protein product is CASSVEGARRADTQYF.

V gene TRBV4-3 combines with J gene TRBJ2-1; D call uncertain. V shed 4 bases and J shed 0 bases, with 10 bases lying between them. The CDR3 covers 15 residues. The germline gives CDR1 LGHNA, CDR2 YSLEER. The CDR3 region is CASSPRHLSYNEQFF. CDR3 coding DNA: TGCGCCAGCAGCCCCCGACATCTCTCCTACAATGAGCAGTTCTTC.

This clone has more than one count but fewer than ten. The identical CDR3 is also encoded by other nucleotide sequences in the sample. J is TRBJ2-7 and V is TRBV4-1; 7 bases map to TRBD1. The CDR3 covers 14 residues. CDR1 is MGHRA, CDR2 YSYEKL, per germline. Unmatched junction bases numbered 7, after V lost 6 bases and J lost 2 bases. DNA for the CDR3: TGCGCCAGCAGTCCAGGGCAGGGGGCCTACGAGCAGTACTTC. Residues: CASSPGQGAYEQYF.

The CDR3 sequence is CSVELTGSYEQYF. CDR3 nucleotides: TGCAGCGTTGAACTTACAGGTTCCTACGAGCAGTACTTC. The chain is built from TRBV29-1 and TRBJ2-5; maybe TRBD1 (5 bases). Matching the DNA end better, TRBJ2-7 makes the J call doubtful. The CDR3 has 13 amino acids. Germline V gives CDR1 SQVTM, CDR2 ANQGSEA.

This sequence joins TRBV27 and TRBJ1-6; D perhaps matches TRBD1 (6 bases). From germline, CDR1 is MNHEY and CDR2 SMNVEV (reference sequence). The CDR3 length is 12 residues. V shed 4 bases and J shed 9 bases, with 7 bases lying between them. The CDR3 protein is CASSSQGSPLHF. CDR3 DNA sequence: TGTGCCAGCAGTTCACAGGGTTCACCCCTCCACTTT.

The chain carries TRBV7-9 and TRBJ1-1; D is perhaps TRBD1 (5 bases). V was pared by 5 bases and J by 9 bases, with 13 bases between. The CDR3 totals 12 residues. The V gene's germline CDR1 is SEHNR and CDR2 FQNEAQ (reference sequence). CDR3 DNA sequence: TGTGCCAGCAGCGGAACGGGACGTCAAGCTTTCTTT. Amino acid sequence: CASSGTGRQAFF.

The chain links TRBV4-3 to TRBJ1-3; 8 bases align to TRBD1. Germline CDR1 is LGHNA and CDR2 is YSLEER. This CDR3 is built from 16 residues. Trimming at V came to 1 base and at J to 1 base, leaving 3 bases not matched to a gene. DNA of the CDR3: TGCGCCAGCAGCCAAGGGACAGGGCGTTCTGGAAACACCATATATTTT. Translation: CASSQGTGRSGNTIYF.

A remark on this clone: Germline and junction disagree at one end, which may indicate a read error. The CDR3 nucleotides are TGTGCCAGTAGTATCCGCGACCACAATCAGTCCCAGCATTTT. Protein: CASSIRDHNQSQHF. This chain uses TRBV19 with TRBJ1-5; D remains ambiguous. Germline lookup yields CDR1 LNHDA and CDR2 SQIVND (reference sequence). The CDR3 sequence is 14 residues long.

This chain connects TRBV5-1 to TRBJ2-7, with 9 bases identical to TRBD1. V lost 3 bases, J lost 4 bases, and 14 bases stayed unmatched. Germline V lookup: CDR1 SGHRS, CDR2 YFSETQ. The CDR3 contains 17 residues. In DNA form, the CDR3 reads TGCGCCAGCAGCTCCCCCCGAACGGGACAGGGCATGTACGAGCAGTACTTC. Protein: CASSSPRTGQGMYEQYF. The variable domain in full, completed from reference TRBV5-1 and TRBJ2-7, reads KAGVTQTPRYLIKTRGQQVTLSCSPISGHRSVSWYQQTPGQGLQFLFEYFSETQRNKGNFPGRFSGRQFSNSRSEMNVSTLELGDSALYLCASSSPRTGQGMYEQYFGPGTRLTVT.

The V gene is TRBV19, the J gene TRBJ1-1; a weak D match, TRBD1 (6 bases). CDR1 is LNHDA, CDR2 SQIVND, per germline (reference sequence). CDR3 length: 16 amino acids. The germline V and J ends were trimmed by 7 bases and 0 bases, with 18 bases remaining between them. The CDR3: CASTTDQGPVNTEAFF. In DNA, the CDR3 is TGTGCCAGTACCACCGACCAGGGGCCGGTGAACACTGAAGCTTTCTTT.

In DNA form, the CDR3 reads TGTGCCAGCAGCCAAGACGGGATCCTTGGTGAAAAACTGTTTTTT. Translated: CASSQDGILGEKLFF. The chain employs TRBV14 and TRBJ1-4; D not resolved. The germline gives CDR1 SGHDN, CDR2 FVKESK. V was shortened by 0 bases and J by 7 bases, with 12 bases between the two germline ends. The CDR3 totals 15 residues.

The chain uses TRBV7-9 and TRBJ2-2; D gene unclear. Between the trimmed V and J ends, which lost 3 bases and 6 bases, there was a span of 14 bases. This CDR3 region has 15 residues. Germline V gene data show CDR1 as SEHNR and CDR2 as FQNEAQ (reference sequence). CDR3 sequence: CASSFEVVSPGELFF. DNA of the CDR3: TGTGCCAGCAGCTTCGAAGTGGTTTCTCCCGGGGAGCTGTTTTTT.

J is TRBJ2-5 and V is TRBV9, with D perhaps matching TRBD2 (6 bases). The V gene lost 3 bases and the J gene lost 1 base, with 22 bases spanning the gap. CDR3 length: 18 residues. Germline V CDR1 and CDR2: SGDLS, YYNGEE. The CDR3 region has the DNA TGTGCCAGCAGCGAACGGGACTCAGCTTTCGTTTTCCAAGAGACCCAGTACTTC. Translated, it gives CASSERDSAFVFQETQYF.

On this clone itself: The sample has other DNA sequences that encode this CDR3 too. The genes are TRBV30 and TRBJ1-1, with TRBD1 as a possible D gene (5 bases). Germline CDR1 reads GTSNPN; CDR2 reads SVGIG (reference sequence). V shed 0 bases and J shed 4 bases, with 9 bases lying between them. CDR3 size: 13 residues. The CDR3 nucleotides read TGTGCCTGGAGTGTATCGGGGGGCACTGAAGCTTTCTTT. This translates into CAWSVSGGTEAFF.

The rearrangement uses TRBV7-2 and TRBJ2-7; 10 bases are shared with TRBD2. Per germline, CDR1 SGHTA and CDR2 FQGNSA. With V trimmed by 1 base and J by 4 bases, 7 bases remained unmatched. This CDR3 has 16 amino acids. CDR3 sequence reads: CASSLGRLAGVYEQYF. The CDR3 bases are TGTGCCAGCAGCTTAGGGCGACTAGCGGGTGTGTACGAGCAGTACTTC.

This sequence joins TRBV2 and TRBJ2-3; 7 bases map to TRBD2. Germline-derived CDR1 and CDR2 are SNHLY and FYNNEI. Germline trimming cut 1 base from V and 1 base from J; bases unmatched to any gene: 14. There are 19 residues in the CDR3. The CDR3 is CASSEDPLGRALGTDTQYF. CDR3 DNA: TGTGCCAGCAGTGAAGACCCCTTGGGGAGGGCCTTGGGCACAGATACGCAGTATTTT.

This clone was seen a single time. The chain's CDR3 is CASVGRGTYEQYF. The CDR3 bases are TGTGCCAGCGTCGGCAGGGGAACCTACGAGCAGTACTTC. J is TRBJ2-7 and V is TRBV6-5; TRBD1 is a possible D gene (6 bases). V lost 8 bases and J 2 bases, leaving 13 bases between the germline ends. The germline V gene has CDR1 MNHEY and CDR2 SVGAGI. This CDR3 is 13 amino acids long.

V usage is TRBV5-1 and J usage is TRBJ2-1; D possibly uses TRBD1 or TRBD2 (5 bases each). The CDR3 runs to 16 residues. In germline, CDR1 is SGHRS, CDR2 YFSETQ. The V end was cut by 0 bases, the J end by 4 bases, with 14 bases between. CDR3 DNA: TGCGCCAGCAGCTTGGGGCTCTGGGACGGATACAATGAGCAGTTCTTC. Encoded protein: CASSLGLWDGYNEQFF.